These 9 T cell receptor beta chains came from one sample sequenced in a study of STAT5B mutations in CD4+ large granular lymphocyte leukemia. The data were produced by immunoSEQ multiplex PCR, yet TCRdb's version contains in-frame clones alone and is incomplete. The sample yields 23,000 or so clones, less than 80% seen once. Sequencing used CD4+ T cells from blood buffy coats. The receptor source for this set is a human donor in good health.

This chain links TRBV6-5 with TRBJ2-7; the D gene could be TRBD1 or TRBD2 (7 bases each). Germline V gives CDR1 MNHEY, CDR2 SVGAGI. The CDR3 spans 16 residues. V lost 3 bases and J 4 bases, leaving 19 bases between the germline ends. In DNA, the CDR3 is TGTGCCAGCAGTTATGGTGGGGGGAGGGGGCGGTACGAGCAGTACTTC. Encoded protein: CASSYGGGRGRYEQYF.

V is TRBV5-1 and J is TRBJ2-1; 9 bases fit TRBD1. The CDR3 sequence is 16 residues long. CDR1 and CDR2 from the germline V gene are SGHRS and YFSETQ. With V trimmed by 4 bases and J by 5 bases, 10 bases remained unmatched. In DNA, the CDR3 is TGCGCCAGCAGCCCGAACACAGGGGGCTTGGACAATGAGCAGTTCTTC. Its protein is CASSPNTGGLDNEQFF.

J is TRBJ2-7 and V is TRBV6-1; D might be TRBD2 (5 bases). The CDR3 loop spans 16 amino acids. V lost 1 base and J lost 2, with 15 bases in between. CDR1 is MNHNS and CDR2 is SASEGT in the germline V gene. The CDR3 bases are TGTGCCAGCAGTGAAGAAGACGGGAAGGCCCCCTACGAGCAGTACTTC. It codes for CASSEEDGKAPYEQYF.

This clone was observed a few times. This chain uses TRBV2 with TRBJ2-3; D uncertain. This CDR3 has 15 amino acids. Trimming left V 4 bases short and J 1 base short, with 12 bases between. Germline assignment: CDR1 SNHLY and CDR2 FYNNEI. CDR3 sequence: CASSAQRTGTDTQYF. For the CDR3, the DNA is TGTGCCAGCAGTGCGCAACGGACCGGCACAGATACGCAGTATTTT.

The V and J genes are TRBV27 and TRBJ1-1, with a weak D call TRBD1 (5 bases). The CDR3 loop spans 13 amino acids. The ends were cut back, 6 bases at V and 2 bases at J, with 10 bases in the middle. The V gene's germline CDR1 is MNHEY and CDR2 SMNVEV (reference sequence). The CDR3 DNA reads TGTGCCAGCAGCCGCAGGGTTAACACTGAAGCTTTCTTT. Residues: CASSRRVNTEAFF.

The rearrangement links TRBV30 to TRBJ1-2, with D possibly being TRBD1 (6 bases). Germline CDR1 is GTSNPN and CDR2 is SVGIG (reference sequence). V gave up 2 bases and J gave up 8 bases, with 21 bases separating them. CDR3 length equals 15 residues. The CDR3 DNA reads as TGTGCCTGGAGTCCTATACAGGGAAATGTTCCGGGCTACACCTTC. It yields the protein CAWSPIQGNVPGYTF.

As regards this clone: One end of the junction does not line up with germline, which may come from a read error. The chain recombines TRBV28 with TRBJ1-1; TRBD1 agrees at 7 bases. The germline V gene encodes CDR1 MDHEN and CDR2 SYDVKM. The CDR3 consists of 15 residues. In DNA, the CDR3 is TGTGCCAGCAGTCTGCCGACAGGGATAAACACCGAAGCTTTCTTT. The encoded protein is CASSLPTGINTEAFF.

The chain uses TRBV6-5 and TRBJ2-5; 10 nucleotides match TRBD2. Germline trimming cut 6 bases from V and 2 bases from J; bases unmatched to any gene: 3. This CDR3 contains 14 residues. The germline V gene encodes CDR1 MNHEY and CDR2 SVGAGI. The CDR3 region has the DNA TGTGCCAGCAGGAGGACTAGCGGACAAGAGACCCAGTACTTC. Amino acids: CASRRTSGQETQYF.

J is TRBJ2-5 and V is TRBV2; D ambiguous. V lost 2 bases to trimming and J lost 1 base, with 14 bases between them. This CDR3 has 16 residues. CDR1 is SNHLY and CDR2 is FYNNEI in the germline V gene. This chain's CDR3 is CASSERATLGQETQYF. CDR3 DNA sequence: TGTGCCAGCAGTGAAAGGGCTACTTTGGGCCAAGAGACCCAGTACTTC.